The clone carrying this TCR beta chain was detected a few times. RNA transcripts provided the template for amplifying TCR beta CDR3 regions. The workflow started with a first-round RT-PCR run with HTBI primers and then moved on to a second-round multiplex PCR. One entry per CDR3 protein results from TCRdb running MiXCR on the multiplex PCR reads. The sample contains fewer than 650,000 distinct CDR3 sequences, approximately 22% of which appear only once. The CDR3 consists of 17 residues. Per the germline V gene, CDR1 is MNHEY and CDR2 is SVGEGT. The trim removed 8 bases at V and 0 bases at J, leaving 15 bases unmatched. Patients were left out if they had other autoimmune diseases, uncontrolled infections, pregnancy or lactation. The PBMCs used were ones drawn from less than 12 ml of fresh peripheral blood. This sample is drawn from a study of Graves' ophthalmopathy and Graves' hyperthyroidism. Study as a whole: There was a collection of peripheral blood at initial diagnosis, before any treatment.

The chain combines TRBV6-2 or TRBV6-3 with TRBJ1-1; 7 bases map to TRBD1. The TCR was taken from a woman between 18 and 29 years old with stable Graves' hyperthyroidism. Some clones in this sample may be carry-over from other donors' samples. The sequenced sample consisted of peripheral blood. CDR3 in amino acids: CASAGQALSYVNTEAFF. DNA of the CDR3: TGTGCCAGCGCAGGACAGGCTCTCTCCTATGTGAACACTGAAGCTTTCTTT.